The clone carrying this TCR beta chain turned up a few times. Its antigen is still unknown. These data originate in a study of cytomegalovirus exposure and HLA in healthy donors. Germline CDR1 reads DFQATT; CDR2 reads SNEGSKA (reference sequence). The CDR3 covers 11 residues. V was trimmed by 7 bases and J by 9 bases, leaving 15 bases between them. Study-level results: High sensitivity and specificity were reportedly achieved when the classifier diagnosed cytomegalovirus status.

This PCR relied on a set of 60 Vbeta primers and 13 Jbeta primers. Libraries were prepared by immunoSEQ multiplex PCR; TCRdb keeps only in-frame clonotypes and omits some of them. The sample holds approximately 210,000 clones; 75% to 90% are singletons and the top ten take roughly 1.3%. This clonotype originated in a man aged 25 to 45 in good health and CMV-seronegative. The chain employs TRBV20-1 and TRBJ1-1; D uncertain. Sequencing was carried out using PBMCs. The CDR3 loop reads CSVWSGLKAFF. The DNA of the CDR3 is TGCAGTGTATGGTCAGGACTTAAAGCTTTCTTT.